A single sample gave rise to the 3 T cell receptor beta chains below, sequenced in a study of radiation and T cells in renal cell carcinoma. Clones were read by immunoSEQ multiplex PCR, and TCRdb kept only the in-frame ones, dropping some. The sample holds approximately 150,000 clones, 88% seen once. The time point here: baseline pretreatment blood. Described treatment: 15 Gy SBRT to primary tumor, nephrectomy 4 weeks later. The sequencing used blood, collected from a patient whose treatment included radiotherapy and nephrectomy. Every receptor here comes from a woman in her 70s with renal cell carcinoma.

This clone has more than one count but fewer than ten. Additional DNA sequences in this sample encode the identical CDR3. The chain joins TRBV2 to TRBJ1-5; possibly TRBD1 for D (5 bases). This CDR3 has 15 residues. With 5 bases removed from V and 7 bases from J, the gap between germline ends came to 18 bases. Germline lookup yields CDR1 SNHLY and CDR2 FYNNEI. In DNA form, the CDR3 reads TGTGCCAGCAGTCCTGGGGGGGGTGGTCACCAGCCCCAGCATTTT. Its translation is CASSPGGGGHQPQHF.

This clone was found once. The rearrangement uses TRBV14 and TRBJ2-7; D not resolved. The germline CDR1 and CDR2 sequences are SGHDN and FVKESK. CDR3 length: 14 residues. The V and J ends lost 1 base and 7 bases respectively, with 14 bases between them. The CDR3 nucleotides read TGTGCCAGCAGCCAAGGGCTGCCTGGCCAAGAGCAGTACTTC. This sequence encodes CASSQGLPGQEQYF.

The gene calls are TRBV11-2 and TRBJ2-7, with D perhaps matching TRBD1 or TRBD2 (5 bases each). V shed 1 base and J shed 3 bases, with 13 bases lying between them. The CDR3 loop spans 15 amino acids. CDR1 and CDR2 from the germline V gene are SGHAT and FQNNGV. CDR3 bases: TGTGCCAGCAGCTTAGGAGGTGGGGGAAACTACGAGCAGTACTTC. Translated, it gives CASSLGGGGNYEQYF.